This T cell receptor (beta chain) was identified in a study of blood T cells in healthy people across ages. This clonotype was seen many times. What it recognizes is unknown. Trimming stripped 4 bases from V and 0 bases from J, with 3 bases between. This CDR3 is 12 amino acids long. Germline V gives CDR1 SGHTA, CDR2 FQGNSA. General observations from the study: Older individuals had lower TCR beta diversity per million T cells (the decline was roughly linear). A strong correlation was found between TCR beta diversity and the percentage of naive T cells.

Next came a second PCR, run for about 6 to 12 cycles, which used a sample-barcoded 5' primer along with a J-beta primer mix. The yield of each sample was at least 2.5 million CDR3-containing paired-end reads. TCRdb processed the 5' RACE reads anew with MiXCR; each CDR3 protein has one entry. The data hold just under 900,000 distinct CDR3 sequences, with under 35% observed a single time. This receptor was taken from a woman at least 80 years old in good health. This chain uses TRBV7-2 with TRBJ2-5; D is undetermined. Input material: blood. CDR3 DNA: TGTGCCAGCAGCTCGTACCAAGAGACCCAGTACTTC. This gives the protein CASSSYQETQYF.